This TCR beta chain was sequenced in a study of T cell changes during pregnancy in multiple sclerosis. Data came from immunoSEQ multiplex PCR; TCRdb stores just in-frame clones and leaves some out. The sample contains around 80,000 clones, 90% to 95% of which appear only once. CDR3 length: 16 amino acids. CDR1 is SGDLS, CDR2 YYNGEE, per germline. The V and J ends lost 2 bases and 5 bases respectively, with 16 bases between them. The source material was peripheral blood, sampled before pregnancy. The chain is built from TRBV9 and TRBJ1-4; D call uncertain. This receptor was obtained from a female donor with multiple sclerosis, enrolled in a pregnancy study. CDR3 protein: CASSVTSGNLNEKLFF. CDR3 DNA: TGTGCCAGCAGCGTTACATCAGGAAACCTGAATGAAAAACTGTTTTTT.